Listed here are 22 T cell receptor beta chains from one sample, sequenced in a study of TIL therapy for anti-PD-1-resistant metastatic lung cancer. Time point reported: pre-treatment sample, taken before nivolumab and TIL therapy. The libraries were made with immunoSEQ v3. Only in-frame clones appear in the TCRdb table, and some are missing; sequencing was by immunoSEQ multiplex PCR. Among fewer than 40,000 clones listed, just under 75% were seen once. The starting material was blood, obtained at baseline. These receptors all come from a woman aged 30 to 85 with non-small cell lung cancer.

The CDR3 is CASSVLANTYEQYF. The CDR3 bases are TGCGCCAGCAGCGTACTAGCGAACACCTACGAGCAGTACTTC. This chain links TRBV5-1 with TRBJ2-7, with TRBD2 identical over 7 bases. With 4 bases clipped from V and 2 bases from J, the junction kept 6 bases outside the gene matches. The germline V gene has CDR1 SGHRS and CDR2 YFSETQ. This CDR3 has 14 amino acids.

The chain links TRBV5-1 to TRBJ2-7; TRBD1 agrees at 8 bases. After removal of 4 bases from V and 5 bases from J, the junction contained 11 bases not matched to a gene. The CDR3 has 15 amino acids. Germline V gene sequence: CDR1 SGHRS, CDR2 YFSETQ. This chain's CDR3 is CASSPGAGGADEQYF. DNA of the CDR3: TGCGCCAGCAGCCCCGGGGCAGGGGGCGCGGACGAGCAGTACTTC.

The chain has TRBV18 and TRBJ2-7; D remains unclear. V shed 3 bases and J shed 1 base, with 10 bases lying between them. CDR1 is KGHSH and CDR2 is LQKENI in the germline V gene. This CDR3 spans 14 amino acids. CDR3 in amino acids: CASSPHFGSYEQYF. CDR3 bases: TGTGCCAGCTCACCCCATTTCGGTTCCTACGAGCAGTACTTC.

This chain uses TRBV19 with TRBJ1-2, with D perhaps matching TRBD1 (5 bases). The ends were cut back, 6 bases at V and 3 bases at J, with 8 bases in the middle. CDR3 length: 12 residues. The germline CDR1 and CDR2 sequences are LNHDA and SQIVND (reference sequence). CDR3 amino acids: CASRGVDYGYTF. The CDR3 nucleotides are TGTGCCAGTAGGGGGGTCGACTATGGCTACACCTTC.

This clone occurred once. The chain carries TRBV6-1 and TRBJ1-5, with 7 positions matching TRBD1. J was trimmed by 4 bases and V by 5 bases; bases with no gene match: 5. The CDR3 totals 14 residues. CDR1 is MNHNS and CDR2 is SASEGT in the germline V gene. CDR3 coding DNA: TGTGCCAGCAGTCTCGGACAGGCGAATCAGCCCCAGCATTTT. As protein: CASSLGQANQPQHF.

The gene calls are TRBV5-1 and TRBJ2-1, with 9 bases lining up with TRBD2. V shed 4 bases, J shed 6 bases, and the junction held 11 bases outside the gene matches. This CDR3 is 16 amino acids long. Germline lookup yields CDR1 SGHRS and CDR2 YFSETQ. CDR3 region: CASSPGLLAGSNEQFF. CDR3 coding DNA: TGCGCCAGCAGCCCGGGGTTGCTAGCGGGATCCAATGAGCAGTTCTTC.

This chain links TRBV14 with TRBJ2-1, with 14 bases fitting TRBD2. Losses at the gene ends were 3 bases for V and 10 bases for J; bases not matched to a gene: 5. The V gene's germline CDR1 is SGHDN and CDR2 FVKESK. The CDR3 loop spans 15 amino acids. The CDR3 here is CASSQGLAGVWEQFF. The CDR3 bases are TGTGCCAGCAGCCAGGGACTAGCGGGAGTATGGGAGCAGTTCTTC.

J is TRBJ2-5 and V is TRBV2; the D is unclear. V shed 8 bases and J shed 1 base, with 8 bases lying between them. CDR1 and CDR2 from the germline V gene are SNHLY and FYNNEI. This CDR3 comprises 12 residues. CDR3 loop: CASGPFQETQYF. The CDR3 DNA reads TGTGCCAGCGGGCCTTTCCAAGAGACCCAGTACTTC.

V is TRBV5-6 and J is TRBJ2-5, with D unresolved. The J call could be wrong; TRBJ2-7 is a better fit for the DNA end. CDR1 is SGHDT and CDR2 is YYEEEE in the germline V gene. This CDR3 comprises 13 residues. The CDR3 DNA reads TGTGCCAGCAGCTTGGTCGCCCACTACGAGCAGTACTTC. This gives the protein CASSLVAHYEQYF.

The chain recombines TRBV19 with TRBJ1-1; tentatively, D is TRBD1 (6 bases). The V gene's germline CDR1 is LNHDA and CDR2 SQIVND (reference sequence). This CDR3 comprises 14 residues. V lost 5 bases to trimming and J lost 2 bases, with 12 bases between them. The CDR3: CASSLGTLNTEAFF. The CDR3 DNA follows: TGTGCCAGTAGTCTAGGGACACTCAACACTGAAGCTTTCTTT.

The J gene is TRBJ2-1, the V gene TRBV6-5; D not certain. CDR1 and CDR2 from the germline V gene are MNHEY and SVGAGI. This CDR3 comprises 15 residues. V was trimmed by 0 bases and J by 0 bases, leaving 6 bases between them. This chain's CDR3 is CASSYSGNSYNEQFF. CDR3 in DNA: TGTGCCAGCAGTTACTCGGGAAACTCCTACAATGAGCAGTTCTTC.

In nucleotides, the CDR3 is TGCGCCAGCAGCTGGGCGGGACAGGGGGGCAATGAGCAGTTCTTC. This codes for CASSWAGQGGNEQFF. The chain links TRBV5-1 to TRBJ2-1; 11 nucleotides agree with TRBD1. The CDR3 has 15 amino acids. The trim removed 3 bases at V and 6 bases at J, leaving 5 bases unmatched. Germline assignment: CDR1 SGHRS and CDR2 YFSETQ.

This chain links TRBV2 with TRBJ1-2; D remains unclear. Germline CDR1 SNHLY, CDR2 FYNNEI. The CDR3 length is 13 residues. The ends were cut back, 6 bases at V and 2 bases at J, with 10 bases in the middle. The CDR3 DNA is TGTGCCAGCAGGCCGAGAGGGAACTATGGCTACACCTTC. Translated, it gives CASRPRGNYGYTF.

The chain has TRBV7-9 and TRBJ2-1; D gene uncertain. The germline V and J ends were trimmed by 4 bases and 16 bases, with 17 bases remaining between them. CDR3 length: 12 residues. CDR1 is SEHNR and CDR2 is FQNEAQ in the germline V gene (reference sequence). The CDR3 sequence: CASSSDLVTQFF. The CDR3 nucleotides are TGTGCCAGCAGCTCCGATCTAGTGACCCAATTCTTC.

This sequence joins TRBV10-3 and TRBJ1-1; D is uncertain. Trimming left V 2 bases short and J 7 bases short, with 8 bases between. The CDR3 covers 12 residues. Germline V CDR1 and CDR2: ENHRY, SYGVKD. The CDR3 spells CAISEKGGEAFF. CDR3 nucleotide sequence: TGTGCCATCAGTGAGAAAGGCGGTGAAGCTTTCTTT.

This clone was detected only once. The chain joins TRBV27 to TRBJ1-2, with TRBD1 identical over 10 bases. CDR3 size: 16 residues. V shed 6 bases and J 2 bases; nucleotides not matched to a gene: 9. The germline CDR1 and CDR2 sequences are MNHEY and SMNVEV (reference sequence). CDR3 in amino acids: CASSKRGQGDNYGYTF. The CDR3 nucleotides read TGTGCCAGCAGCAAACGTGGACAGGGGGACAACTATGGCTACACCTTC.

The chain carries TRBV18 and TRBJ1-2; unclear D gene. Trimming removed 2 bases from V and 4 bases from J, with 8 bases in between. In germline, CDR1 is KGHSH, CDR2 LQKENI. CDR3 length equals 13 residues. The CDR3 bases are TGTGCCAGCTCACCAGGGGAGGGCTATGGCTACACCTTC. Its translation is CASSPGEGYGYTF.

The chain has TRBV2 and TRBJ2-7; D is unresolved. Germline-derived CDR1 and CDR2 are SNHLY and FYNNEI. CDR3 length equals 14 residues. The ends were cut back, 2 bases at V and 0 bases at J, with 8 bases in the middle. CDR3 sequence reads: CASSEWYSSYEQYF. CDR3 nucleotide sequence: TGTGCCAGCAGTGAATGGTATTCCTCCTACGAGCAGTACTTC. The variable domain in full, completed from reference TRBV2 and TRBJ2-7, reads EPEVTQTPSHQVTQMGQEVILRCVPISNHLYFYWYRQILGQKVEFLVSFYNNEISEKSEIFDDQFSVERPDGSNFTLKIRSTKLEDSAMYFCASSEWYSSYEQYFGPGTRLTVT.

DNA for the CDR3: TGTGCCAGCGGGACACAGCGAAACACTGAAGCTTTCTTT. Translation gives CASGTQRNTEAFF. This chain links TRBV7-2 with TRBJ1-1; tentatively, D is TRBD1 (6 bases). V lost 8 bases and J 2 bases, leaving 12 bases between the germline ends. The CDR3 length is 13 residues. CDR1 SGHTA and CDR2 FQGNSA come from the germline V gene.

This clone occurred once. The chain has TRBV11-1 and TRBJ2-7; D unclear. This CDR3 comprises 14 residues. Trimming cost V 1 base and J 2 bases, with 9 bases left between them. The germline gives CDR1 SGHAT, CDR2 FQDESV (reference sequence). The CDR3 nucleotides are TGTGCCAGCAGCTTAGACGCGCCGGCCTACGAGCAGTACTTC. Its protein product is CASSLDAPAYEQYF. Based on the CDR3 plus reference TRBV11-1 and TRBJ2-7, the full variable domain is EAEVAQSPRYKITEKSQAVAFWCDPISGHATLYWYRQILGQGPELLVQFQDESVVDDSQLPKDRFSAERLKGVDSTLKIQPAELGDSAMYLCASSLDAPAYEQYFGPGTRLTVT.

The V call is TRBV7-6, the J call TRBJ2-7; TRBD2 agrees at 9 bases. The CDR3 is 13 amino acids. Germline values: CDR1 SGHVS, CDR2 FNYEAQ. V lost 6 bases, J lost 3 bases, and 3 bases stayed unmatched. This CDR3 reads CASRLAGSYEQYF. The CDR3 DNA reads TGTGCCAGCAGGCTAGCGGGAAGCTACGAGCAGTACTTC.

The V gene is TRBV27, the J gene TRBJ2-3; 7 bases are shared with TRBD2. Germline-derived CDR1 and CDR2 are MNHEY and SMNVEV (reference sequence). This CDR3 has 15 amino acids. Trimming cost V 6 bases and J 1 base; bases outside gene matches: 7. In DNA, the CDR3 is TGTGCCAGCAGAATGGGTGCGGGGGGCACAGATACGCAGTATTTT. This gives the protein CASRMGAGGTDTQYF.